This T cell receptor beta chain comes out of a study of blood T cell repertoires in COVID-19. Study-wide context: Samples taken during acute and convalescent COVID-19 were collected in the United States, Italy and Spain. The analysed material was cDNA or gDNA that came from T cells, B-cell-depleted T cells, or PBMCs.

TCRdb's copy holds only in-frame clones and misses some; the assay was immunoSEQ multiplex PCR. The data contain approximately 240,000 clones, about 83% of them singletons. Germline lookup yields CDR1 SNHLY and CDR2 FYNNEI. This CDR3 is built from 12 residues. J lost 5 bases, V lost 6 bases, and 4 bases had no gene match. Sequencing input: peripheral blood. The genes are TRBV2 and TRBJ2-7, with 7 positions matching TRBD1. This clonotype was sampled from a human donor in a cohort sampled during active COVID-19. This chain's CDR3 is CASSGQVHEQYF. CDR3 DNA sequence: TGTGCCAGCAGCGGACAGGTACACGAGCAGTACTTC.